This passage covers 16 T cell receptor beta chains from one sample sequenced in a study of blood T cell repertoires in COVID-19. TCRdb keeps only in-frame clones here, not all; method: immunoSEQ multiplex PCR. The sample has about 250,000 clones; roughly 84% are singletons. Input material: peripheral blood. These receptors were obtained from a man aged 35-49 years with acute or convalescent COVID-19.

The CDR3: CASSITGADQPQHF. The CDR3 DNA sequence: TGTGCCAGTAGTATCACAGGGGCGGATCAGCCCCAGCATTTT. The chain joins TRBV19 to TRBJ1-5; the match to TRBD1 covers 7 bases. V lost 3 bases, J lost 5 bases, and 4 bases stayed unmatched. The germline CDR1 and CDR2 sequences are LNHDA and SQIVND (reference sequence). This CDR3 comprises 14 residues. Full variable domain (outside the CDR3, taken from reference TRBV19 and TRBJ1-5): DGGITQSPKYLFRKEGQNVTLSCEQNLNHDAMYWYRQDPGQGLRLIYYSQIVNDFQKGDIAEGYSVSREKKESFPLTVTSAQKNPTAFYLCASSITGADQPQHFGDGTRLSIL.

V and J are TRBV10-3 and TRBJ1-5, with 10 bases fitting TRBD1. The CDR3 length is 14 residues. The V gene's germline CDR1 is ENHRY and CDR2 SYGVKD. Trimming cost V 6 bases and J 5 bases; bases outside gene matches: 4. Here the CDR3 reads CAISPGQGDQPQHF. Written as DNA, the CDR3 is TGTGCCATCAGCCCCGGACAGGGGGATCAGCCCCAGCATTTT.

This clone showed up just once. The chain combines TRBV11-2 with TRBJ1-2, with D possibly matching TRBD1 (6 bases). CDR3 length: 15 residues. Germline-derived CDR1 and CDR2 are SGHAT and FQNNGV. V lost 0 bases and J lost 4, with 12 bases in between. CDR3 in amino acids: CASSLDRGALYGYTF. As DNA, the CDR3 is TGTGCCAGCAGCTTAGATCGGGGGGCTCTCTATGGCTACACCTTC. Based on the CDR3 plus reference TRBV11-2 and TRBJ1-2, the full variable domain is EAGVAQSPRYKIIEKRQSVAFWCNPISGHATLYWYQQILGQGPKLLIQFQNNGVVDDSQLPKDRFSAERLKGVDSTLKIQPAKLEDSAVYLCASSLDRGALYGYTFGSGTRLTVV.

The chain recombines TRBV2 with TRBJ1-4; D remains unclear. In germline, CDR1 is SNHLY, CDR2 FYNNEI. V lost 0 bases and J lost 6, with 8 bases in between. The length of the CDR3 is 14 residues. CDR3 coding DNA: TGTGCCAGCAGTGAAGCGGCGAGGGATGAAAAACTGTTTTTT. It yields the protein CASSEAARDEKLFF.

The V gene is TRBV7-2, the J gene TRBJ1-2, with TRBD1 matching over 12 bases. V shed 4 bases, J shed 7 bases, and the junction held 10 bases outside the gene matches. The CDR3 has 16 amino acids. Germline V gives CDR1 SGHTA, CDR2 FQGNSA. The chain's CDR3 is CASSSQSGTGGSGYTF. For the CDR3, the DNA is TGTGCCAGCAGCTCTCAATCTGGGACAGGGGGCTCTGGCTACACCTTC.

The gene calls are TRBV5-1 and TRBJ1-1; a possible D gene is TRBD1 (6 bases). The CDR3 spans 13 residues. Germline values: CDR1 SGHRS, CDR2 YFSETQ. With 4 bases removed from V and 3 bases from J, the gap between germline ends came to 10 bases. The DNA of the CDR3 is TGCGCCAGCAGCGAAACAGGGTACACTGAAGCTTTCTTT. Translating it yields CASSETGYTEAFF.

This clone was seen once. The chain carries TRBV28 and TRBJ1-1; a possible D gene is TRBD1 (6 bases). The germline V gene encodes CDR1 MDHEN and CDR2 SYDVKM. The CDR3 extends over 16 amino acids. V was trimmed by 5 bases and J by 1 base, leaving 17 bases between them. CDR3 in amino acids: CASSETGIVQNTEAFF. DNA for the CDR3: TGTGCCAGCAGTGAAACAGGGATAGTACAGAACACTGAAGCTTTCTTT.

V usage is TRBV5-1 and J usage is TRBJ1-2; no firm D call. The V end was cut by 3 bases, the J end by 4 bases, with 10 bases between. Germline values: CDR1 SGHRS, CDR2 YFSETQ. This CDR3 contains 13 residues. The CDR3 reads CASSYSESYGYTF. CDR3 bases: TGCGCCAGCAGCTACAGTGAGAGCTATGGCTACACCTTC.

The chain carries TRBV29-1 and TRBJ1-1; D is possibly TRBD1 (6 bases). V shed 7 bases and J shed 4 bases, with 13 bases lying between them. The CDR3 loop spans 12 amino acids. In germline, CDR1 is SQVTM, CDR2 ANQGSEA. The CDR3 sequence is CSAAQGGTEAFF. The CDR3 DNA sequence: TGCAGCGCCGCACAGGGCGGCACTGAAGCTTTCTTT.

This chain uses TRBV6-5 with TRBJ2-5; TRBD2 agrees at 7 bases. Germline trimming cut 10 bases from V and 3 bases from J; bases unmatched to any gene: 8. The CDR3 runs to 13 residues. The germline gives CDR1 MNHEY, CDR2 SVGAGI. CDR3 residues: CATDLGGEETQYF. The CDR3 region has the DNA TGTGCCACGGATCTGGGGGGGGAAGAGACCCAGTACTTC.

The chain is built from TRBV7-9 and TRBJ1-1; D remains unclear. V was clipped by 1 base and J by 8 bases, with 11 bases between them. Germline-derived CDR1 and CDR2 are SEHNR and FQNEAQ (reference sequence). The CDR3 has 13 residues. CDR3 sequence reads: CASSLDAKLEAFF. DNA of the CDR3: TGTGCCAGCAGCTTAGATGCGAAGTTAGAAGCTTTCTTT.

In this sample, this clone turned up once. The rearrangement links TRBV2 to TRBJ2-5; the D gene is possibly TRBD2 (6 bases). V lost 5 bases and J 2 bases, leaving 12 bases between the germline ends. The CDR3 has 14 amino acids. Germline V lookup: CDR1 SNHLY, CDR2 FYNNEI. The CDR3 here is CASSFTGLQETQYF. In nucleotides, the CDR3 is TGTGCCAGCAGTTTTACAGGACTACAAGAGACCCAGTACTTC.

Concerning this clone itself: A junction boundary mismatches the germline segment, possibly from a read error. V and J are TRBV10-2 and TRBJ2-7; 12 positions match TRBD2. CDR1 and CDR2 from the germline V gene are WSHSY and SAAADI. The CDR3 is 15 residues long. CDR3 sequence reads: CASSPPSGLAGSQDF. Written as DNA, the CDR3 is TGCGCCAGCAGTCCACCTTCCGGACTAGCGGGGAGCCAGGACTTC.

This clone was counted a few times. The chain employs TRBV5-1 and TRBJ1-2, with TRBD1 matching over 9 bases. The junction had 2 bases not matched to a gene; V was cut back by 0 bases and J by 2 bases. The CDR3 is 15 amino acids. Germline-derived CDR1 and CDR2 are SGHRS and YFSETQ. CDR3 amino acids: CASSLGGQGNYGYTF. CDR3 DNA: TGCGCCAGCAGCTTGGGAGGACAGGGGAACTATGGCTACACCTTC.

The rearrangement links TRBV5-1 to TRBJ1-3; no definite D call. The CDR3 loop spans 15 amino acids. Per germline, CDR1 SGHRS and CDR2 YFSETQ. Trimming shortened V by 1 base and J by 0 bases, and 8 bases separated the two germline ends. The CDR3: CASSLRPSSGNTIYF. CDR3 sequence (DNA): TGCGCCAGCAGCTTGCGTCCGAGCTCTGGAAACACCATATATTTT.

The chain carries TRBV10-3 and TRBJ2-7, with TRBD2 identical over 8 bases. Trimming at V came to 7 bases and at J to 7 bases, leaving 3 bases not matched to a gene. CDR1 is ENHRY, CDR2 SYGVKD, per germline. The length of the CDR3 is 11 residues. DNA for the CDR3: TGTGCCATCACCTCGGGAGGGGAGCAGTACTTC. This translates into CAITSGGEQYF.